This note documents a single T cell receptor beta chain sequence. This record comes from a study of blood T cell repertoires in COVID-19. The CDR3 totals 14 residues. Trimming left V 3 bases short and J 4 bases short, with 15 bases between. The germline gives CDR1 GTSNPN, CDR2 SVGIG (reference sequence). Libraries were prepared by immunoSEQ multiplex PCR; TCRdb keeps only in-frame clonotypes and omits some of them. This table has about 120,000 clones, 80% to 90% appearing once. V gene TRBV30 combines with J gene TRBJ1-2; no reliable D call. This TCR came from a human donor in a cohort sampled during active COVID-19. Sequenced material: peripheral blood. In nucleotides, the CDR3 is TGTGCCTGGAGCGACCGCGGGTCGACCTATGGCTACACCTTC. Protein sequence: CAWSDRGSTYGYTF. The full variable domain, in which reference TRBV30 and TRBJ1-2 provide the parts outside the CDR3, is SQTIHQWPATLVQPVGSPLSLECTVEGTSNPNLYWYRQAAGRGLQLLFYSVGIGQISSEVPQNLSASRPQDRQFILSSKKLLLSDSGFYLCAWSDRGSTYGYTFGSGTRLTVV.